This T cell receptor beta chain stems from a study of TIL therapy for anti-PD-1-resistant metastatic lung cancer. Study background: Median patient age was 54, ranging about 38-75 years.

The CDR3 runs 10 residues. Germline CDR1 reads SQVTM; CDR2 reads ANQGSEA. The germline V and J ends were trimmed by 2 bases and 5 bases, with 3 bases remaining between them. The time point here: pre-treatment sample, taken before nivolumab and TIL therapy. The immunoSEQ assay was v3. Generated by immunoSEQ multiplex PCR, the TCRdb table keeps only in-frame clones and is missing some. The sample has about 36,000 clones; roughly 80% are singletons. On this clone: No antigen is known for it.

Study conclusions and caveats: Patients were highly selected, enriched for treatment-naive, never-smoker and oncogene-addicted cases.

This sequence originates from a person aged 30 to 80 with non-small cell lung cancer. The specimen comprised blood, sampled at baseline. V gene TRBV29-1 combines with J gene TRBJ1-2; D remains ambiguous. The CDR3 region has the DNA TGCAGCGTTGAATCGTATGGCTACACCTTC. Translating it yields CSVESYGYTF.